The rows below give T cell receptor beta chains drawn from one sample of a study of Graves' ophthalmopathy and Graves' hyperthyroidism. One entry per CDR3 protein, called by TCRdb with MiXCR from the multiplex PCR reads. This sample carries 600,000 to 650,000 distinct CDR3 sequences, approximately 22% of them seen once, and the ten largest clones take roughly 6.9%. Sequencing was carried out using peripheral blood. Every receptor here comes from a woman aged 18-30 years with stable Graves' hyperthyroidism. Some clones in this sample may be carry-over from other donors' samples. CDR3s include the opening cysteine and the closing phenylalanine or tryptophan. The order of the fields is clone size, V gene, J gene, D gene, CDR3 protein, CDR3 DNA. D genes are given only for firm matches. For some rows the clone size is stated as once, few or many, or as a class when expanded; others skip it.

many,TRBV20-1,TRBJ1-5,-,CSARWQVVGIGNQPQHF,TGCAGTGCTAGGTGGCAGGTCGTCGGTATTGGCAATCAGCCCCAGCATTTT
many,TRBV6-1,TRBJ1-1,-,CASSEDWEYTEAFF,TGTGCCAGCAGTGAAGATTGGGAGTACACTGAAGCTTTCTTT
many,TRBV29-1,TRBJ1-2,TRBD1,CSVDKVDRSYGYTF,TGCAGCGTTGACAAGGTGGACAGGTCTTATGGCTACACCTTC
many,TRBV29-1,TRBJ2-7,-,CSVIFDIRSSYEQYF,TGCAGCGTAATCTTCGACATCAGGAGCTCCTACGAGCAGTACTTC
-,TRBV28,TRBJ1-5,-,CASHPTWGQPQHF,TGTGCCAGCCACCCGACGTGGGGCCAGCCCCAGCATTTT
-,TRBV30,TRBJ2-7,TRBD1,CAWSVKGRGFSSYEQYF,TGTGCCTGGAGTGTTAAGGGCAGGGGGTTCAGCTCCTACGAGCAGTACTTC
many,TRBV12-3/TRBV12-4,TRBJ2-7,TRBD1,CASSPGQGGIRFDYEQYF,TGTGCCAGCAGTCCGGGACAGGGAGGGATTAGGTTTGACTACGAGCAGTACTTC
many,TRBV20-1,TRBJ2-7,TRBD1,CSVRQGVGEQYF,TGCAGTGTCCGACAGGGGGTAGGCGAGCAGTACTTC
many,TRBV7-2,TRBJ2-5,-,CASSLFQTQYF,TGTGCCAGCAGCTTATTCCAGACCCAGTACTTC
many,TRBV29-1,TRBJ2-5,-,CSVEALRERETQYF,TGCAGCGTTGAGGCCCTACGGGAGCGAGAGACCCAGTACTTC
-,TRBV14,TRBJ2-5,-,CAVRPIAAETQYF,TGTGCCGTGAGACCTATAGCGGCGGAGACCCAGTACTTC
once,TRBV18,TRBJ2-7,TRBD1,CASSPGQEVHEQYF,TGTGCCAGCTCACCGGGACAGGAGGTCCACGAGCAGTACTTC
many,TRBV19,TRBJ2-7,TRBD2,CASSLLAGEFEQYF,TGTGCCAGTAGTTTGCTAGCGGGAGAGTTTGAGCAGTACTTC
many,TRBV9,TRBJ2-7,-,CASVLYEQYF,TGTGCCAGCGTACTCTACGAGCAGTACTTC
many,TRBV5-1,TRBJ2-7,-,CASSLVVQSSYEQYF,TGCGCCAGCAGCTTGGTAGTCCAGAGCTCCTACGAGCAGTACTTC
-,TRBV3-1,TRBJ2-5,TRBD2,CASSQGLAGLPTEF,TGTGCCAGCAGCCAAGGACTAGCGGGACTCCCAACCGAGTTC
many,TRBV9,TRBJ1-1,-,CASSTDPRRTEAFF,TGTGCCAGCAGCACGGACCCAAGGAGGACTGAAGCTTTCTTT
few,TRBV12-3/TRBV12-4,TRBJ2-7,TRBD2,CASSFGGAYYEQYF,TGTGCCAGCAGTTTCGGGGGGGCCTACTACGAGCAGTACTTC
-,TRBV18,TRBJ2-7,TRBD1,CASSEQGGKNHEQYF,TGTGCCAGCTCTGAACAGGGGGGAAAGAACCACGAGCAGTACTTC
many,TRBV9,TRBJ2-2,-,CASSVGGLLAGELFF,TGTGCCAGCAGCGTAGGAGGGCTTTTGGCCGGGGAGCTGTTTTTT
many,TRBV10-3,TRBJ2-5,-,CAISEANGGETQYF,TGTGCCATCAGTGAGGCTAACGGCGGAGAGACCCAGTACTTC
many,TRBV5-1,TRBJ2-7,-,CASSLEGLYEQYF,TGTGCCAGCAGCCTAGAGGGTTTATACGAGCAGTACTTC
many,TRBV5-1,TRBJ2-7,TRBD1,CASSLEGTAYEQYF,TGCGCCAGCAGCTTGGAAGGGACAGCCTACGAGCAGTACTTC
many,TRBV7-2,TRBJ1-2,-,CASSLVQGTYGYTF,TGTGCCAGCAGCTTAGTCCAGGGGACCTATGGCTACACCTTC
many,TRBV27,TRBJ1-2,-,CASSPTGPYGYTF,TGTGCCAGCAGTCCCACAGGGCCCTATGGCTACACCTTC
many,TRBV28,TRBJ1-5,TRBD1,CASGDRGDQPQHF,TGTGCCAGCGGCGACAGGGGTGATCAGCCCCAGCATTTT
many,TRBV9,TRBJ2-4,TRBD1,CASSVRDSGDPAKNIQYF,TGTGCCAGCAGCGTACGGGACAGTGGGGACCCAGCCAAAAACATTCAGTACTTC
many,TRBV20-1,TRBJ1-5,-,CSAGGGNQPQHF,TGCAGTGCTGGGGGTGGCAATCAGCCCCAGCATTTT
many,TRBV2,TRBJ1-1,-,CASYERRAFF,TGTGCGAGCTATGAAAGGCGGGCTTTCTTT
-,TRBV24-1,TRBJ2-5,-,CATSDWRGAETQYF,TGTGCCACCAGTGATTGGAGGGGCGCAGAGACCCAGTACTTC
many,TRBV6-1,TRBJ2-7,TRBD1,CASSLNNRGYEQYF,TGTGCCAGCAGTCTTAACAACAGGGGCTACGAGCAGTACTTC
many,TRBV5-5,TRBJ1-6,-,CASSAEDSHNSPLHF,TGTGCCAGCAGCGCCGAGGACAGCCATAATTCACCCCTCCACTTT
-,TRBV12-3/TRBV12-4,TRBJ1-5,-,CASSFASGHNQPQHF,TGTGCCAGCAGTTTCGCGTCAGGGCACAATCAGCCCCAGCATTTT
few,TRBV4-2,TRBJ2-2,TRBD2,CASSQDMSGTNTGELFF,TGTGCCAGCAGCCAAGATATGAGCGGGACGAACACCGGGGAGCTGTTTTTT
-,TRBV12-3/TRBV12-4,TRBJ2-2,TRBD1,CASSSGTATRELFF,TGTGCCAGCAGTTCCGGGACAGCTACCAGGGAGCTGTTTTTT
many,TRBV28,TRBJ1-1,-,CASGEGTEAFF,TGTGCCAGTGGGGAGGGCACTGAAGCTTTCTTT
many,TRBV20-1,TRBJ1-6,-,CSASQQGNSPLHF,TGCAGTGCTAGTCAACAGGGTAATTCACCCCTCCACTTT
many,TRBV15,TRBJ1-2,TRBD1,CATSQGARNYGYTF,TGTGCCACCAGTCAGGGGGCGCGGAACTATGGCTACACCTTC
-,TRBV19,TRBJ1-6,-,CASRGLTSPMYNSPLHF,TGTGCCAGCCGGGGACTTACCTCTCCTATGTATAATTCACCCCTCCACTTT
many,TRBV12-3/TRBV12-4,TRBJ2-7,-,CASSLGGRGASSYEQYF,TGTGCCAGCAGTTTAGGGGGCCGGGGAGCTAGCTCCTACGAGCAGTACTTC
few,TRBV15,TRBJ2-5,TRBD1,CATSRERGTVLNQETQYF,TGTGCCACCAGCAGAGAGAGAGGGACAGTCCTAAACCAAGAGACCCAGTACTTC
many,TRBV6-5,TRBJ2-7,TRBD1,CASRHETGDSYEQYF,TGTGCCAGCCGTCACGAGACAGGGGACTCCTACGAGCAGTACTTC
many,TRBV12-3/TRBV12-4,TRBJ1-2,TRBD1,CASSPGTGQIYGYTF,TGTGCCAGCAGTCCCGGGACAGGGCAAATCTATGGCTACACCTTC
-,TRBV5-1,TRBJ2-7,-,CASSLTRGVSYEQYF,TGCGCCAGCAGCTTGACCAGGGGCGTAAGCTACGAGCAGTACTTC
few,TRBV3-1,TRBJ1-2,TRBD1,CASSPPTGRSAF,TGTGCCAGCAGTCCACCGACAGGGAGGAGTGCCTTC
few,TRBV9,TRBJ2-2,TRBD2,CASSGGLAGGYVGELFF,TGTGCCAGCAGCGGAGGACTAGCGGGGGGGTACGTCGGGGAGCTGTTTTTT
-,TRBV19,TRBJ2-5,TRBD2,CASSISRLAELTQETQYF,TGTGCCAGTAGTATCAGTCGGCTAGCGGAACTAACCCAAGAGACCCAGTACTTC
-,TRBV30,TRBJ1-2,-,CAWDRAAGYTF,TGTGCCTGGGACCGGGCAGCTGGCTACACCTTC
-,TRBV6-5,TRBJ2-3,-,CASSYQTRNTQYF,TGTGCCAGCAGTTACCAAACTAGAAATACGCAGTATTTT
-,TRBV20-1,TRBJ2-5,-,CSVNRGVYETQYF,TGCAGTGTCAACCGAGGGGTTTACGAGACCCAGTACTTC
few,TRBV12-3/TRBV12-4,TRBJ2-7,-,CASSQSQGVNEQYF,TGTGCCAGCAGTCAGTCACAGGGTGTGAACGAGCAGTACTTC
many,TRBV29-1,TRBJ1-5,TRBD1,CSVSGTGEQPQHF,TGCAGCGTGTCCGGGACAGGGGAACAGCCCCAGCATTTT